One sample yielded the 29 T cell receptor beta chains listed below, sequenced in a study of blood T cell repertoires in COVID-19. The repertoire was sequenced with immunoSEQ multiplex PCR; TCRdb's copy has only in-frame clones and lacks some. The sample contains around 100,000 clones, 85% to 90% of which appear only once. Sequences were obtained from peripheral blood. The receptors were sampled from a human donor in a cohort sampled during active COVID-19.

The J gene is TRBJ2-5, the V gene TRBV2; 8 bases match TRBD2. CDR3 length equals 13 residues. Germline CDR1 and CDR2: SNHLY and FYNNEI. V lost 11 bases, J lost 4 bases, and 9 bases stayed unmatched. The CDR3 loop is CAPQREIGETQYF. As DNA, the CDR3 is TGTGCCCCCCAGCGGGAGATAGGAGAGACCCAGTACTTC.

This clone occurred many times. The genes are TRBV4-2 and TRBJ2-1, with 8 bases aligning to TRBD2. Germline values: CDR1 LGHNA, CDR2 YNFKEQ. The CDR3 totals 15 residues. With 1 base clipped from V and 10 bases from J, the junction kept 9 bases outside the gene matches. The CDR3, as DNA: TGTGCCAGCAGCCAAGCCGGGACTAGGAGGGGGGAGCAGTTCTTC. It encodes CASSQAGTRRGEQFF.

Points on this clone: The sample holds other DNA sequences that translate to the same CDR3. This chain uses TRBV30 with TRBJ1-2; TRBD1 matches 9 bases. Germline V lookup: CDR1 GTSNPN, CDR2 SVGIG (reference sequence). The CDR3 contains 14 residues. J lost 3 bases, V lost 2 bases, and 4 bases had no gene match. CDR3 sequence (DNA): TGTGCCTGGAGTACTGGGACAGGGCACTATGGCTACACCTTC. Protein sequence: CAWSTGTGHYGYTF.

V and J are TRBV11-2 and TRBJ2-7; 9 bases agree with TRBD2. Germline values: CDR1 SGHAT, CDR2 FQNNGV. This CDR3 comprises 15 residues. V dropped 1 base and J dropped 2; count of bases not matched to a gene: 3. The CDR3 here is CASSLVAGAAYEQYF. The CDR3, as DNA: TGTGCCAGCAGCTTAGTAGCGGGAGCGGCCTACGAGCAGTACTTC.

The chain employs TRBV5-1 and TRBJ2-5; 12 bases fit TRBD2. This CDR3 has 14 residues. Losses at the gene ends were 1 base for V and 7 bases for J; bases not matched to a gene: 2. Germline V gives CDR1 SGHRS, CDR2 YFSETQ. The CDR3 DNA is TGCGCCAGCAGCTTGTTGACTAGCGGGGGGACCCAGTACTTC. As protein: CASSLLTSGGTQYF.

The genes are TRBV7-8 and TRBJ2-5; 8 bases are a match to TRBD1. Germline CDR1 SGHVS, CDR2 FQNEAQ. This CDR3 is 15 amino acids long. V was clipped by 5 bases and J by 2 bases; unmatched bases: 7. CDR3 sequence: CASSRGQGPQETQYF. The CDR3 nucleotides are TGTGCCAGCAGCCGAGGACAGGGACCTCAAGAGACCCAGTACTTC.

The chain employs TRBV20-1 and TRBJ2-1; D call uncertain. The ends were cut back, 5 bases at V and 4 bases at J, with 6 bases in the middle. The V gene's germline CDR1 is DFQATT and CDR2 SNEGSKA (reference sequence). CDR3 size: 11 residues. The CDR3 sequence is CSAEHYNEQFF. DNA of the CDR3: TGCAGTGCTGAACATTACAATGAGCAGTTCTTC.

The rearrangement links TRBV7-6 to TRBJ2-5; weak D call: TRBD2 (5 bases). Germline CDR1 SGHVS, CDR2 FNYEAQ. This CDR3 contains 16 residues. Trimming took 1 base from V and 7 from J, leaving 19 bases between them. The CDR3 region is CASSLVGSGGSRTQYF. DNA of the CDR3: TGTGCCAGCAGCTTAGTCGGGTCTGGCGGGTCGAGGACCCAGTACTTC.

V gene TRBV7-3 combines with J gene TRBJ2-5; 8 positions agree with TRBD2. CDR3 size: 18 residues. V lost 0 bases and J lost 2; bases outside the gene matches: 11. CDR1 is SGHTA and CDR2 is FQGTGA in the germline V gene. CDR3 in amino acids: CASSLTPVGAGGQETQYF. The CDR3 DNA reads TGTGCCAGCAGCTTAACCCCCGTGGGGGCGGGGGGACAAGAGACCCAGTACTTC. The full variable domain, with the rest looked up from reference TRBV7-3 and TRBJ2-5, is GAGVSQTPSNKVTEKGKYVELRCDPISGHTALYWYRQSLGQGPEFLIYFQGTGAADDSGLPNDRFFAVRPEGSVSTLKIQRTERGDSAVYLCASSLTPVGAGGQETQYFGPGTRLLVL.

The chain links TRBV13 to TRBJ2-7, with a tentative D call TRBD2 (6 bases). The CDR3 sequence is 13 residues long. Trimming stripped 5 bases from V and 4 bases from J, with 12 bases between. Germline V lookup: CDR1 PRHDT, CDR2 FYEKMQ (reference sequence). In DNA form, the CDR3 reads TGTGCCAGCAGCCCCCGGGACTCTTACGAGCAGTACTTC. Translation: CASSPRDSYEQYF.

The chain couples TRBV28 to TRBJ2-1; a weak D match, TRBD1 (6 bases). Per germline, CDR1 MDHEN and CDR2 SYDVKM. The V and J ends lost 8 bases and 8 bases respectively, with 19 bases between them. This CDR3 contains 14 residues. Here the CDR3 DNA reads TGTGCCAGCTGGCTACAGGGAAAGGGTGATGAGCAGTTCTTC. Translation: CASWLQGKGDEQFF.

The chain links TRBV6-5 to TRBJ2-1, with D hard to call. Trimming left V 2 bases short and J 9 bases short, with 14 bases between. The CDR3 contains 14 residues. Germline assignment: CDR1 MNHEY and CDR2 SVGAGI. For the CDR3, the DNA is TGTGCCAGCAGTTACCCCAAACATCGGAGTGAGCAGTTCTTC. This codes for CASSYPKHRSEQFF.

This clone showed up just once. This rearrangement joins TRBV6-5 to TRBJ2-7, with a weak D call TRBD2 (5 bases). Trimming took 8 bases from V and 3 from J, leaving 11 bases between them. The germline V gene has CDR1 MNHEY and CDR2 SVGAGI. This CDR3 is built from 12 residues. For the CDR3, the DNA is TGTGCCAGCCGCGGCAGCGGCTACGAGCAGTACTTC. Translation gives CASRGSGYEQYF.

The CDR3 DNA follows: TGTGCCAGCAGCCCCGGAGGGCCGGGAAATGAGCAGTTCTTC. Residues: CASSPGGPGNEQFF. This chain uses TRBV7-3 with TRBJ2-1, with D maybe TRBD2 (6 bases). V was cut by 5 bases and J by 7 bases, with 15 bases left in between. The CDR3 spans 14 residues. Germline V gives CDR1 SGHTA, CDR2 FQGTGA.

The rearrangement links TRBV6-2 or TRBV6-3 to TRBJ2-7; 11 nucleotides line up with TRBD2. Losses at the gene ends were 2 bases for V and 3 bases for J; bases not matched to a gene: 3. The germline gives CDR1 MNHEY, CDR2 SVGEGT. This CDR3 spans 15 amino acids. The chain's CDR3 is CASSYDSGRVYEQYF. As DNA, the CDR3 is TGTGCCAGCAGTTACGATAGCGGGAGGGTCTACGAGCAGTACTTC.

This chain joins TRBV6-2 or TRBV6-3 and TRBJ1-5; D is undetermined. Germline-derived CDR1 and CDR2 are MNHEY and SVGEGT. CDR3 length: 12 residues. V lost 4 bases and J lost 6, with 7 bases in between. The CDR3 region is CASSWSVQPQHF. The DNA of the CDR3 is TGTGCCAGCAGTTGGAGCGTTCAGCCCCAGCATTTT.

The chain couples TRBV9 to TRBJ2-3, with D perhaps TRBD2 (6 bases). The CDR3 sequence is 17 residues long. V shed 3 bases and J shed 5 bases, with 22 bases lying between them. Germline V gives CDR1 SGDLS, CDR2 YYNGEE. CDR3: CASSASPGGNRIDTQYF. CDR3 nucleotide sequence: TGTGCCAGCAGCGCATCCCCCGGCGGGAATCGTATAGATACGCAGTATTTT. The full variable domain, its missing parts supplied by reference TRBV9 and TRBJ2-3, is DSGVTQTPKHLITATGQRVTLRCSPRSGDLSVYWYQQSLDQGLQFLIQYYNGEERAKGNILERFSAQQFPDLHSELNLSSLELGDSALYFCASSASPGGNRIDTQYFGPGTRLTVL.

This chain connects TRBV6-4 to TRBJ2-6; 11 bases align to TRBD2. The trim removed 3 bases at V and 0 bases at J, leaving 1 base unmatched. This CDR3 contains 17 residues. Germline CDR1 reads MRHNA; CDR2 reads SNTAGT. The DNA of the CDR3 is TGTGCCAGCAGTGAGGGGACTAGCGGCTCTGGGGCCAACGTCCTGACTTTC. Translated: CASSEGTSGSGANVLTF.

The rearrangement links TRBV10-3 to TRBJ2-1, with D perhaps matching TRBD1 (5 bases). V dropped 3 bases and J dropped 5 bases, with 8 bases sitting between them. Germline V CDR1 and CDR2: ENHRY, SYGVKD. CDR3 length equals 13 residues. CDR3 in amino acids: CAISEFRDNEQFF. CDR3 bases: TGTGCCATCAGTGAATTCAGGGACAATGAGCAGTTCTTC.

The chain employs TRBV6-5 and TRBJ2-5; a possible D gene is TRBD1 (6 bases). V was trimmed by 10 bases and J by 3 bases, leaving 18 bases between them. Per the germline V gene, CDR1 is MNHEY and CDR2 is SVGAGI. This CDR3 spans 14 amino acids. The CDR3 spells CANPSRWTEETQYF. In nucleotides, the CDR3 is TGTGCCAATCCGTCCAGATGGACAGAAGAGACCCAGTACTTC.

V is TRBV7-2 and J is TRBJ2-3, with 10 bases fitting TRBD2. Germline lookup yields CDR1 SGHTA and CDR2 FQGNSA. This CDR3 is built from 16 residues. Trimming took 0 bases from V and 5 from J; bases not matched to a gene: 5. Written as DNA, the CDR3 is TGTGCCAGCAGCTTAGCAAGCGGGAGGGGTGAAGATACGCAGTATTTT. Translated, it gives CASSLASGRGEDTQYF.

In DNA, the CDR3 is TGCGCCAGCACTAAACTAGGGGGACAGGGTAGAGGTGTCACTGAAGCTTTCTTT. This encodes CASTKLGGQGRGVTEAFF. The chain couples TRBV10-1 to TRBJ1-1; 9 bases map to TRBD1. Germline V gives CDR1 WNHNN, CDR2 SYGVQD (reference sequence). The CDR3 spans 18 residues. Trimming cost V 7 bases and J 4 bases; bases outside gene matches: 19.

The chain employs TRBV7-9 and TRBJ1-1, with TRBD1 identical over 9 bases. J lost 0 bases, V lost 5 bases, and 4 bases had no gene match. Looked up from germline, CDR1 is SEHNR and CDR2 is FQNEAQ (reference sequence). This CDR3 comprises 15 residues. In DNA, the CDR3 is TGTGCCAGCAGCCACGGACAGGGGATGAACACTGAAGCTTTCTTT. Residues: CASSHGQGMNTEAFF.

The chain recombines TRBV28 with TRBJ1-2; 7 bases line up with TRBD1. Trimming at V came to 5 bases and at J to 2 bases, leaving 8 bases not matched to a gene. CDR1 and CDR2 from the germline V gene are MDHEN and SYDVKM. This CDR3 has 15 amino acids. DNA of the CDR3: TGTGCCAGCAGTCCCACAGGGGCCCCCAACTATGGCTACACCTTC. Protein: CASSPTGAPNYGYTF.

This clone has only one observation. This chain joins TRBV19 and TRBJ1-2; D uncertain. Germline V gene lookup returns CDR1 LNHDA and CDR2 SQIVND (reference sequence). The CDR3 loop spans 13 amino acids. Deletions cut 5 bases from V and 5 bases from J, with 12 bases between. The CDR3 here is CASSLASTYGYTF. CDR3 bases: TGTGCCAGTAGTTTGGCCAGTACATATGGCTACACCTTC.

J is TRBJ2-1 and V is TRBV4-3; 7 bases map to TRBD2. CDR1 and CDR2 from the germline V gene are LGHNA and YSLEER. V dropped 1 base and J dropped 0; count of bases not matched to a gene: 6. The CDR3 totals 17 residues. The CDR3 sequence: CASSQGGGPSSYNEQFF. In DNA form, the CDR3 reads TGCGCCAGCAGCCAAGGGGGGGGTCCTAGCTCCTACAATGAGCAGTTCTTC.

The chain employs TRBV6-6 and TRBJ2-7, with 9 bases matching TRBD1. The CDR3 runs to 14 residues. Looked up from germline, CDR1 is MNHNY and CDR2 is SVGAGI (reference sequence). The V and J ends lost 5 bases and 3 bases, in that order; junction bases with no gene match: 5. CDR3 loop: CASSKDRGNYEQYF. In DNA, the CDR3 is TGTGCCAGCAGTAAGGACAGGGGTAACTACGAGCAGTACTTC.

CDR3 coding DNA: TGTGCCAGCAGTTTATCCGGACAGGGGTACACTGAAGCTTTCTTT. This encodes CASSLSGQGYTEAFF. The chain couples TRBV27 to TRBJ1-1; 9 nucleotides agree with TRBD1. The V and J ends lost 0 bases and 3 bases, in that order; junction bases with no gene match: 2. The V gene's germline CDR1 is MNHEY and CDR2 SMNVEV (reference sequence). This CDR3 is built from 15 residues.

The chain combines TRBV18 with TRBJ1-4, with a tentative D call TRBD1 (5 bases). V was clipped by 1 base and J by 0 bases, with 12 bases between them. CDR1 and CDR2 (germline): KGHSH, LQKENI. The CDR3 is made up of 17 amino acids. The CDR3 nucleotides are TGTGCCAGCTCACCACTGTTACGGGGGGCAACTAATGAAAAACTGTTTTTT. Translation: CASSPLLRGATNEKLFF.